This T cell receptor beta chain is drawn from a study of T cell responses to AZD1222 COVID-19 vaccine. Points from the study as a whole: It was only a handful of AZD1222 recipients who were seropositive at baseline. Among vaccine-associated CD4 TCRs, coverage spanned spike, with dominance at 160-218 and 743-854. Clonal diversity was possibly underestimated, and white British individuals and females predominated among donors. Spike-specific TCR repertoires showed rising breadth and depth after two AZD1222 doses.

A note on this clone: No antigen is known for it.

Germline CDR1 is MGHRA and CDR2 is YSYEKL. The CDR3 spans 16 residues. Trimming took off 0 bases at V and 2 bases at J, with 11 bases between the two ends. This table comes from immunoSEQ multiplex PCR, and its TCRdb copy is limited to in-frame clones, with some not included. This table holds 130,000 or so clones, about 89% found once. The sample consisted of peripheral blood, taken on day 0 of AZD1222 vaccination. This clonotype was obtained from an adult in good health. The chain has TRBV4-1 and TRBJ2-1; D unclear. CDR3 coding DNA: TGCGCCAGCAGCCAAGATTACCGACCTCCCTACAATGAGCAGTTCTTC. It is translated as CASSQDYRPPYNEQFF.